The 23 T cell receptor beta chains listed next were all sequenced from one sample in a study of post-analysis software for immune sequencing data. The antigens of these receptors remain unknown. Unique-molecular-identifier-tagged TCR beta cDNA libraries were used. TCRdb re-called the PCR reads through MiXCR, storing one row per CDR3 protein. Here the sample spans about 150,000 distinct CDR3 sequences, 30% being singletons. Study-wide findings and caveats: The study found TRBV5-6, TRBV5-1 and TRBV20-1 among a few TRBV segments more frequent in patients than controls.

Sequenced material: blood. The source of these receptors is a girl between 10 and 17 years old with multiple sclerosis.

On this clonotype: Since no conserved phenylalanine or tryptophan closes the CDR3, a read error is the likely cause. This chain joins TRBV29-1 and TRBJ1-5; the match to TRBD1 covers 7 bases. The ends lost 7 bases at V and 5 bases at J; junction bases unmatched: 5. The CDR3 covers 12 residues. Germline loops: CDR1 SQVTM, CDR2 ANQGSEA. The CDR3 protein is CSASTGDQPQHV. In nucleotides, the CDR3 is TGCAGCGCTTCTACAGGGGATCAGCCCCAGCATGTT.

The rearrangement uses TRBV12-3 or TRBV12-4 and TRBJ1-1, with unresolved D. This CDR3 spans 13 amino acids. V lost 5 bases and J lost 6, with 13 bases in between. CDR3 loop: CASSQRRIAEAFF. The DNA for the CDR3 is TGTGCCAGCAGTCAACGACGGATCGCTGAAGCTTTCTTT.

This clonotype was counted many times. The V gene is TRBV12-3 or TRBV12-4, the J gene TRBJ2-5; unclear D gene. CDR3 size: 12 residues. Between the trimmed V and J ends, which lost 5 bases and 5 bases, there was a span of 9 bases. The DNA for the CDR3 is TGTGCCAGCAGTGTGGACCGGGAGACCCAGTACTTC. It specifies CASSVDRETQYF.

Details on this clonotype: This clone may be a read error of a much larger clone one base away. The chain joins TRBV15 to TRBJ2-5, with a weak D call TRBD2 (6 bases). The end of the DNA fits TRBJ2-7 better, so the J call may be wrong. This CDR3 has 13 amino acids. CDR1 is LNHNV and CDR2 is YYDKDF in the germline V gene (reference sequence). This chain's CDR3 is CATGRDRGGEQYF. The CDR3 DNA is TGTGCCACCGGCAGAGATCGGGGAGGCGAGCAGTACTTC.

The sample holds one count of this clonotype. This chain links TRBV29-1 with TRBJ2-7, with TRBD1 matching 8 bases. J gave up 7 bases and V 8 bases, and 19 bases lay outside the gene matches. The CDR3 consists of 15 residues. Germline V gene sequence: CDR1 SQVTM, CDR2 ANQGSEA. As DNA, the CDR3 is TGCAGCTCCAACCGAGGGACAGGACAGTACAATGAGCAGTACTTC. Protein product: CSSNRGTGQYNEQYF.

The chain carries TRBV20-1 and TRBJ1-6; TRBD1 matches 7 bases. CDR3 length: 15 amino acids. Germline V gene sequence: CDR1 DFQATT, CDR2 SNEGSKA (reference sequence). V gave up 5 bases and J gave up 7 bases; unmatched junction bases: 11. The CDR3 nucleotides read TGCAGTGCTCGACGACAGGGTATGGGGAATTCACCCCTCCACTTT. Translation: CSARRQGMGNSPLHF.

This clonotype was observed a few times. The chain carries TRBV20-1 and TRBJ2-6, with D hard to call. Looked up from germline, CDR1 is DFQATT and CDR2 is SNEGSKA (reference sequence). V shed 3 bases and J shed 0 bases, with 6 bases lying between them. The CDR3 runs 14 residues. As DNA, the CDR3 is TGCAGTGCTAGCTCGGGCTCTGGGGCCAACGTCCTGACTTTC. Translating it yields CSASSGSGANVLTF.

For this clonotype: This may be a read error: a much more frequent sequence differs by one nucleotide. The V and J genes are TRBV6-5 and TRBJ2-1; D may be TRBD1 (5 bases). CDR3 size: 14 residues. Trimming shortened V by 5 bases and J by 6 bases, and 14 bases separated the two germline ends. CDR1 and CDR2 (germline): MNHEY, SVGAGI. Here the CDR3 reads CASSPGSIRNEQFF. The DNA of the CDR3 is TGTGCCAGCAGTCCAGGGTCCATCCGCAATGAGCAGTTCTTC.

This clonotype was seen ten or more times. The CDR3 reads CASSQGWGYEQYF. The CDR3, as DNA: TGCGCCAGCAGCCAAGGGTGGGGCTACGAGCAGTACTTC. The chain couples TRBV4-1 to TRBJ2-7; the D is unclear. The CDR3 is 13 amino acids. In germline, CDR1 is MGHRA, CDR2 YSYEKL. Trimming removed 1 base at V and 3 bases at J, with 7 bases between.

The CDR3 here is CSATGQGETQYF. DNA for the CDR3: TGCAGTGCTACCGGACAGGGGGAGACCCAGTACTTC. The chain joins TRBV20-1 to TRBJ2-5; 9 nucleotides agree with TRBD1. CDR1 is DFQATT, CDR2 SNEGSKA, per germline (reference sequence). This CDR3 region has 12 residues. V gave up 4 bases and J gave up 5 bases; unmatched junction bases: 2.

There are a few counts of this clonotype. The chain carries TRBV20-1 and TRBJ2-1; D might be TRBD2 (6 bases). The end of the DNA aligns better with TRBJ2-7, so the J call may be wrong. Germline loops: CDR1 DFQATT, CDR2 SNEGSKA (reference sequence). The CDR3 consists of 11 residues. The CDR3 sequence is CSARDYNEQYF. The CDR3 DNA reads TGCAGTGCTAGGGACTACAATGAGCAGTACTTC.

A word on this clonotype: Given a much more abundant clone one base away, this may be a read error. This chain joins TRBV15 and TRBJ2-1; tentative D call: TRBD1 (5 bases). Germline CDR1 is LNHNV and CDR2 is YYDKDF (reference sequence). CDR3 length: 17 amino acids. Here the CDR3 reads CATSRDVRATNYNEQVF. The DNA of the CDR3 is TGTGCCACCAGCAGAGACGTCAGGGCGACCAACTACAATGAGCAGGTCTTC.

This clonotype has ten or more counts. V gene TRBV7-2 combines with J gene TRBJ1-2, with 10 bases identical to TRBD1. There are 16 residues in the CDR3. The germline CDR1 and CDR2 sequences are SGHTA and FQGNSA. V lost 3 bases, J lost 6 bases, and 10 bases stayed unmatched. This CDR3 reads CASSFRQGAISNGYTF. The CDR3 DNA sequence: TGTGCCAGCAGCTTCCGACAGGGGGCCATTTCAAATGGCTACACCTTC.

CDR3 region: CASSQEGGREAADTQYF. As DNA, the CDR3 is TGCGCCAGCAGCCAAGAGGGCGGGCGGGAGGCAGCAGATACGCAGTATTTT. The V call is TRBV4-1, the J call TRBJ2-3, with TRBD2 identical over 8 bases. The CDR3 has 17 residues. Germline V CDR1 and CDR2: MGHRA, YSYEKL. The trim removed 0 bases at V and 4 bases at J, leaving 9 bases unmatched.

This clonotype was observed at least ten times. This chain links TRBV4-2 with TRBJ2-7; 11 nucleotides agree with TRBD2. With V trimmed by 0 bases and J by 4 bases, 5 bases remained unmatched. The CDR3 has 16 residues. The V gene's germline CDR1 is LGHNA and CDR2 YNFKEQ. CDR3 sequence: CASSQDLGLADYEQYF. CDR3 sequence (DNA): TGTGCCAGCAGCCAAGATCTGGGACTAGCGGATTACGAGCAGTACTTC.

In its sample, this clonotype was seen many times. This chain uses TRBV12-3 or TRBV12-4 with TRBJ2-7, with D perhaps matching TRBD1 (6 bases). V was shortened by 6 bases and J by 0 bases, with 9 bases between the two germline ends. This CDR3 has 13 residues. CDR3 sequence (DNA): TGTGCCAGCAGGAGGGGGAGCTCCTACGAGCAGTACTTC. Amino acid sequence: CASRRGSSYEQYF.

This clonotype came up many times. The CDR3 DNA is TGCGCCAGCAGCGCCCTTCCGGGAGGGACTAGTTTCGACACAGATACGCAGTATTTT. Translated, it gives CASSALPGGTSFDTDTQYF. The chain employs TRBV5-1 and TRBJ2-3; 8 nucleotides line up with TRBD2. In germline, CDR1 is SGHRS, CDR2 YFSETQ. V shed 4 bases, J shed 2 bases, and the junction held 18 bases outside the gene matches. The CDR3 extends over 19 amino acids.

The genes are TRBV4-2 and TRBJ2-7; 8 bases match TRBD2. V was clipped by 1 base and J by 0 bases; unmatched bases: 5. The CDR3 sequence is 16 residues long. Germline-derived CDR1 and CDR2 are LGHNA and YNFKEQ. The CDR3 sequence: CASSQGTSRSSYEQYF. CDR3 nucleotides: TGTGCCAGCAGCCAAGGGACTAGCAGGAGCTCCTACGAGCAGTACTTC.

This clonotype has only one observation. The junction differs from germline at one of its ends, possibly a read error. The chain uses TRBV5-1 and TRBJ1-2; TRBD1 might be the D (5 bases). Germline V gene lookup returns CDR1 SGHRS and CDR2 YFSETQ. The CDR3 loop spans 17 amino acids. The CDR3 here is CTSSSNRPGRGDYGYTF. CDR3 nucleotide sequence: TGCACCAGCAGTTCGAACCGGCCGGGTCGGGGGGACTATGGCTACACCTTC.

Comments on this clonotype: A much larger clone is a single base away; this may be a read error. The chain links TRBV6-2 or TRBV6-3 to TRBJ2-7; perhaps TRBD2 as D (5 bases). CDR3 length equals 14 residues. Per the germline V gene, CDR1 is MNHEY and CDR2 is SVGEGT. The CDR3 reads CASRYSGLGGEQYF. As DNA, the CDR3 is TGTGCCAGCAGGTACTCGGGCCTAGGAGGCGAGCAGTACTTC.

The rearrangement uses TRBV7-6 and TRBJ2-3; D not resolved. The CDR3 consists of 17 residues. V was shortened by 5 bases and J by 3 bases, with 21 bases between the two germline ends. Germline-derived CDR1 and CDR2 are SGHVS and FNYEAQ. The CDR3 spells CASSPGIKKSRTDTQYF. As DNA, the CDR3 is TGTGCCAGCAGCCCCGGCATTAAGAAGAGCAGAACAGATACGCAGTATTTT.

This clonotype has ten or more counts. V gene TRBV27 combines with J gene TRBJ1-2; the D is unclear. This CDR3 spans 15 amino acids. Deletions cut 0 bases from V and 5 bases from J, with 13 bases between. Germline CDR1 MNHEY, CDR2 SMNVEV (reference sequence). CDR3 DNA: TGTGCCAGCAGTTTATCCCCGTGGTTCAAGTATGGCTACACCTTC. Translation: CASSLSPWFKYGYTF.

This clonotype appeared many times. The chain couples TRBV5-1 to TRBJ2-1; a weak D match, TRBD2 (6 bases). Germline CDR1 and CDR2: SGHRS and YFSETQ. The CDR3 consists of 15 residues. Trimming shortened V by 0 bases and J by 3 bases, and 10 bases separated the two germline ends. The CDR3 region is CASSLDGSIYNEQFF. CDR3 DNA: TGCGCCAGCAGCTTGGACGGGAGTATCTACAATGAGCAGTTCTTC.